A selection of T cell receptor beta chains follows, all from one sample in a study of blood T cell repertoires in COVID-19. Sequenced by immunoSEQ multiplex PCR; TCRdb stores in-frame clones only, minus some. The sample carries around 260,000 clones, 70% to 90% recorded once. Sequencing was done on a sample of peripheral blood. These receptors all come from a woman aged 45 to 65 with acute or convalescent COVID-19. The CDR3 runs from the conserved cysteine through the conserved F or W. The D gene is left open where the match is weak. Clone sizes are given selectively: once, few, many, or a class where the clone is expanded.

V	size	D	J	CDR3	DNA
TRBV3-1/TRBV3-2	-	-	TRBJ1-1	CASSQDMEAFF	TGTGCCAGCAGCCAAGACATGGAAGCTTTCTTT
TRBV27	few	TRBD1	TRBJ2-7	CASSLLRDRVLYEQYF	TGTGCCAGCAGTCTCCTCCGGGACAGGGTTCTCTACGAGCAGTACTTC
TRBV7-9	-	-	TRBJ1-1	CASSLSQNTEAFF	TGTGCCAGCAGCTTATCCCAGAACACTGAAGCTTTCTTT
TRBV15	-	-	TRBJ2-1	CATSAQSRGAYNEQFF	TGTGCCACCAGCGCTCAATCGCGGGGAGCGTACAATGAGCAGTTCTTC
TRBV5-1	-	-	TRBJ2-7	CASSLSGSVPTRSYEQYF	TGCGCCAGCAGCTTGTCAGGGTCAGTTCCTACTCGTAGCTACGAGCAGTACTTC
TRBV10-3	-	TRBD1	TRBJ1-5	CAISDRTGDNQPQHF	TGTGCCATCAGTGATCGAACAGGGGACAATCAGCCCCAGCATTTT
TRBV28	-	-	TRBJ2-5	CASSPPGIRETQYF	TGTGCCAGCAGTCCACCAGGGATTAGAGAGACCCAGTACTTC
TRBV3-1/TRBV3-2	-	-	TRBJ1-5	CASSQDQGGVYPGDQPQHF	TGTGCCAGCAGCCAAGATCAAGGAGGGGTCTATCCCGGGGATCAGCCCCAGCATTTT
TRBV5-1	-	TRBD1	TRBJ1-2	CASSRQGQDYGYTF	TGCGCCAGCAGCCGACAGGGGCAAGACTATGGCTACACCTTC
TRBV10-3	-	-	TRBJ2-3	CAIRLTGDGTDTQYF	TGTGCCATCAGATTGACAGGCGATGGCACAGATACGCAGTATTTT
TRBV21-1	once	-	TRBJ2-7	CASSKGDRGFHEQYF	TGTGCCAGCAGCAAAGGGGACAGGGGTTTTCACGAGCAGTACTTC
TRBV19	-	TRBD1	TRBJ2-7	CASTKGTGTGGYEQYF	TGTGCCAGTACTAAGGGAACCGGGACAGGGGGCTACGAGCAGTACTTC
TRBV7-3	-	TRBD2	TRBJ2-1	CASSWGLAGDNEQFF	TGTGCCAGCAGCTGGGGACTAGCGGGAGACAATGAGCAGTTCTTC
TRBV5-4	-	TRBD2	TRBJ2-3	CASSIRLAGGLDTQYF	TGTGCCAGCAGCATAAGACTAGCGGGAGGGTTGGATACGCAGTATTTT
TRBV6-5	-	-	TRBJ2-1	CASSYGAEGYNEQFF	TGTGCCAGCAGTTACGGGGCGGAGGGCTACAATGAGCAGTTCTTC
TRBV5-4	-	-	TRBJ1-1	CASSGRGGRMNTEAFF	TGTGCCAGCAGCGGACGGGGGGGGCGTATGAACACTGAAGCTTTCTTT
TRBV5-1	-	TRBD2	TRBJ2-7	CASSLGLAGGYEQYF	TGCGCCAGCAGCTTGGGGCTAGCGGGAGGTTATGAGCAGTACTTC
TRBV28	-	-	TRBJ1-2	CASSSIGDHGYTF	TGTGCCAGCAGTTCAATAGGGGATCACGGCTACACCTTC
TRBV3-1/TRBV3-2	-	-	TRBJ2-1	CASSPGLRYNEQFF	TGTGCCAGCAGCCCTGGACTGCGATACAATGAGCAGTTCTTC
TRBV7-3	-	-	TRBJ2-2	CASSFGLLNTGELFF	TGTGCCAGCAGCTTCGGACTCTTGAACACCGGGGAGCTGTTTTTT
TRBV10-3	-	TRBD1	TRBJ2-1	CAISDATGQSYNEQFF	TGTGCCATCAGTGACGCGACAGGGCAGTCCTACAATGAGCAGTTCTTC
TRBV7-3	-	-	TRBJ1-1	CASSFSPGNTEAFF	TGTGCCAGCAGCTTCTCCCCGGGGAACACTGAAGCTTTCTTT
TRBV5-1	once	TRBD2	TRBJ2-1	CASSSLGLAGVDVGGYNEQFF	TGCGCCAGCAGTTCACTGGGGCTAGCGGGAGTTGACGTAGGGGGTTACAATGAGCAGTTCTTC
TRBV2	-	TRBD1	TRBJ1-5	CASSLMDRGRLSNQPQHF	TGTGCCAGCAGCCTTATGGACAGGGGGCGTCTTAGCAATCAGCCCCAGCATTTT
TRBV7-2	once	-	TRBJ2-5	CASSFRRGNIGETQYF	TGTGCCAGCAGCTTTCGCCGCGGGAATATCGGGGAGACCCAGTACTTC
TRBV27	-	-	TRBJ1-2	CASSPGDNRLYGYTF	TGTGCCAGCAGTCCAGGGGACAACCGTCTCTATGGCTACACCTTC
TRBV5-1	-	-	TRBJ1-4	CASSLGTAENEKLFF	TGCGCCAGCAGCTTGGGGACAGCCGAGAATGAAAAACTGTTTTTT
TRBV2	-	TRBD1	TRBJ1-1	CASKTQGAGEAFF	TGTGCCAGCAAAACACAGGGGGCGGGTGAAGCTTTCTTT
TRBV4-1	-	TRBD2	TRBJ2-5	CASSQDQGSGSRETQYF	TGCGCCAGCAGCCAAGATCAAGGTAGCGGGAGCCGAGAGACCCAGTACTTC
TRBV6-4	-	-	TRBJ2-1	CASSEFGYEQFF	TGTGCCAGCAGTGAGTTCGGGTATGAGCAGTTCTTC
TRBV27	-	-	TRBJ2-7	CASSFSTGLEQYF	TGTGCCAGCAGTTTCTCGACAGGTCTAGAGCAGTACTTC
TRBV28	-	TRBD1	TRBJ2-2	CASSRTGGAGELFF	TGTGCCAGCAGTCGGACAGGGGGTGCCGGGGAGCTGTTTTTT
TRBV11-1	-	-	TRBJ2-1	CASSKDADEQFF	TGTGCCAGCAGCAAGGATGCGGATGAGCAGTTCTTC
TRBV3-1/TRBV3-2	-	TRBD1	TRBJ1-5	CASSQAGTGEVSNQPQHF	TGTGCCAGCAGCCAAGCGGGAACAGGGGAGGTCAGCAATCAGCCCCAGCATTTT
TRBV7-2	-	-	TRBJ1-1	CASSPGTKITEAFF	TGTGCCAGCAGCCCCGGGACAAAAATCACTGAAGCTTTCTTT
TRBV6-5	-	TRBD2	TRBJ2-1	CASSVAGGWNEQFF	TGTGCCAGCAGCGTAGCGGGAGGGTGGAATGAGCAGTTCTTC
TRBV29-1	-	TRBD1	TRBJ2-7	CSVESGQGADEQYF	TGCAGCGTTGAGTCAGGACAGGGGGCCGACGAGCAGTACTTC
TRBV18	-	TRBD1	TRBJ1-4	CASSPTTGGWNEKLFF	TGTGCCAGCTCACCCACGACAGGGGGATGGAATGAAAAACTGTTTTTT
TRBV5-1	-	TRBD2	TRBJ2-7	CASSLGASGTYEQYF	TGCGCCAGCAGCTTGGGAGCTAGCGGAACCTACGAGCAGTACTTC
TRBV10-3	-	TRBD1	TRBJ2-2	CAISEAAGTGRFMGTGELFF	TGTGCCATCAGTGAGGCAGCCGGGACAGGGAGGTTTATGGGGACCGGGGAGCTGTTTTTT
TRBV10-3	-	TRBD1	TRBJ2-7	CAIRQWTGGVYEQYF	TGTGCCATCAGGCAATGGACAGGGGGCGTTTACGAGCAGTACTTC
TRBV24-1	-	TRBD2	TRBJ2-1	CATSDPPLAGVIGNEQFF	TGTGCCACCAGTGATCCCCCCCTAGCGGGAGTGATCGGCAATGAGCAGTTCTTC
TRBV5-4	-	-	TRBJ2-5	CASSWAGLQETQYF	TGTGCCAGCAGCTGGGCAGGACTCCAAGAGACCCAGTACTTC
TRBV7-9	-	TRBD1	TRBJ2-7	CASSFTGTGRISYF	TGTGCCAGCAGCTTTACCGGGACAGGGAGGATATCGTACTTC
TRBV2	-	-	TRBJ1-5	CASSEREEQPQHF	TGTGCCAGCAGTGAGAGGGAGGAACAGCCCCAGCATTTT
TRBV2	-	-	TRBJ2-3	CASSPLASTDTQYF	TGTGCCAGCAGCCCACTAGCTAGCACAGATACGCAGTATTTT
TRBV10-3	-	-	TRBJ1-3	CAIRASASGNTIYF	TGTGCCATCAGGGCCAGTGCTAGTGGAAACACCATATATTTT
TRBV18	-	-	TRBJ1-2	CASSPNRDGYTF	TGTGCCAGCTCACCAAACAGGGATGGCTACACCTTC
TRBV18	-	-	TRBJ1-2	CASSVGYGYTF	TGTGCCAGTTCGGTTGGCTATGGCTACACCTTC
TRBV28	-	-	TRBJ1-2	CASSSMDGVGGYTF	TGTGCCAGCAGTTCAATGGACGGGGTCGGGGGCTACACCTTC
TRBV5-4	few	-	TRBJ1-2	CASSFSQGGYGYTF	TGTGCCAGCAGCTTTTCTCAAGGGGGCTATGGCTACACCTTC
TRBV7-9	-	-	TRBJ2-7	CASSPPWRSSYEQYF	TGTGCCAGCAGCCCCCCGTGGCGGAGCTCCTACGAGCAGTACTTC
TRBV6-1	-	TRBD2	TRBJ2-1	CASSEGLAGEIMNEQFF	TGTGCCAGCAGTGAGGGACTAGCGGGAGAGATTATGAATGAGCAGTTCTTC
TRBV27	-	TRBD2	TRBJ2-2	CASLRTRNTGELFF	TGTGCCAGCCTCCGGACTAGGAACACCGGGGAGCTGTTTTTT